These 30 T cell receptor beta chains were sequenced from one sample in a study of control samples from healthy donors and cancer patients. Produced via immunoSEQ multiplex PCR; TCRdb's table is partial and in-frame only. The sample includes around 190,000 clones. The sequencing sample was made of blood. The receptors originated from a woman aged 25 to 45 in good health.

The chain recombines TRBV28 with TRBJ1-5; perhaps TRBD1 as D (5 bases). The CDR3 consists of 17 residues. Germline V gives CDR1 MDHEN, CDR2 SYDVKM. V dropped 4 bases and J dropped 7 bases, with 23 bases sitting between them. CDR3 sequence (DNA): TGTGCCAGCAGTTCCCCCAAGGGGCAGGTTGAAAACCAGCCCCAGCATTTT. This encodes CASSSPKGQVENQPQHF.

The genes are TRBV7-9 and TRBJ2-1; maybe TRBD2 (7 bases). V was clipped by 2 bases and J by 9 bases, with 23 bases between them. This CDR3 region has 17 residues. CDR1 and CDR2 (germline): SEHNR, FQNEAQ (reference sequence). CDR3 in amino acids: CASSLWGGGHLRGEQFF. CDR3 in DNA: TGTGCCAGCAGCTTATGGGGCGGGGGACACCTCCGCGGTGAGCAGTTCTTC.

The chain's CDR3 is CASSLAIYGYTF. The CDR3 DNA is TGTGCCAGCAGTCTCGCCATCTATGGCTACACCTTC. The chain recombines TRBV28 with TRBJ1-2; D not certain. Germline lookup yields CDR1 MDHEN and CDR2 SYDVKM. V lost 5 bases and J 4 bases, leaving 8 bases between the germline ends. The CDR3 spans 12 residues.

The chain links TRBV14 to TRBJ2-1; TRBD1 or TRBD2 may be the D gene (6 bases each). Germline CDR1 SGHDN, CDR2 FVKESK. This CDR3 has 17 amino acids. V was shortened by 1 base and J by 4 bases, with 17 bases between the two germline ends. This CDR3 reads CASSQAGVGGSYNEQFF. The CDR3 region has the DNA TGTGCCAGCAGCCAAGCTGGGGTGGGGGGCAGTTACAATGAGCAGTTCTTC.

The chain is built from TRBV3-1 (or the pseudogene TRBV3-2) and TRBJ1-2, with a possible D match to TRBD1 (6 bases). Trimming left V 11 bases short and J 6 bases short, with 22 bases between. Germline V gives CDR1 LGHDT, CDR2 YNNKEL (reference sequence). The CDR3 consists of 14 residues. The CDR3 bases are TGTGCCTGCCGAGGGGGAGACGGATCCCATGGCTACACCTTC. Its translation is CACRGGDGSHGYTF.

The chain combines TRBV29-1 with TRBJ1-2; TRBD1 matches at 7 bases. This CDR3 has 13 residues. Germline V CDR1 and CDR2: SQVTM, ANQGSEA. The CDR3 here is CNGQEPSLGGYTF. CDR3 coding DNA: TGCAACGGACAGGAACCTTCACTGGGTGGCTACACCTTC.

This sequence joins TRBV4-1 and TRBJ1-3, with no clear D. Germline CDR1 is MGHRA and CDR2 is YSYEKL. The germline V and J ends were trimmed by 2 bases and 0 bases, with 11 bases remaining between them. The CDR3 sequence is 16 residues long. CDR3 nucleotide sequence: TGCGCCAGCAGCCAATCCCCGGGCAACTCTGGAAACACCATATATTTT. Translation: CASSQSPGNSGNTIYF.

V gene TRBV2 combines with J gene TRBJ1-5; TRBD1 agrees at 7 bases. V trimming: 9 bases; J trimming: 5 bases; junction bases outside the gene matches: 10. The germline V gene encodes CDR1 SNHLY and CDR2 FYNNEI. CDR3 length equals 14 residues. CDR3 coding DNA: TGTGCCAGTACCGGGACAGCACAAGATCAGCCCCAGCATTTT. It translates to CASTGTAQDQPQHF.

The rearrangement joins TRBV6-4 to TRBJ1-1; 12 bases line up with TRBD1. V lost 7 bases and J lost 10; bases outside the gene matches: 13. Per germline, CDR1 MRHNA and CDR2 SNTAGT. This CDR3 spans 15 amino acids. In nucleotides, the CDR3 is TGTGCCAGCACCACCGGGACAGGGGGCGATGCCCCAGCTTTCTTT. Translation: CASTTGTGGDAPAFF.

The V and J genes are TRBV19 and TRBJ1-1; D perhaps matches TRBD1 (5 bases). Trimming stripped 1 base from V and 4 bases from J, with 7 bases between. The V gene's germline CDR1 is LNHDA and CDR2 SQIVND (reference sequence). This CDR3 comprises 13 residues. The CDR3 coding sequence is TGTGCCAGTAGTATAGGGGGGTCCACTGAAGCTTTCTTT. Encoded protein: CASSIGGSTEAFF.

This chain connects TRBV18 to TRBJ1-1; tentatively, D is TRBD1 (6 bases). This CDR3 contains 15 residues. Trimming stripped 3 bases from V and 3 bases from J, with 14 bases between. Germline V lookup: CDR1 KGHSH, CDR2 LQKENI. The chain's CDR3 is CASSPASGEDTEAFF. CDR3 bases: TGTGCCAGCTCACCGGCCTCAGGGGAGGACACTGAAGCTTTCTTT.

This chain's CDR3 is CASKLRDSGYEQYF. The CDR3 DNA reads TGTGCCAGCAAACTCCGGGACTCCGGGTACGAGCAGTACTTC. J is TRBJ2-7 and V is TRBV6-5, with D possibly being TRBD2 (6 bases). CDR1 is MNHEY, CDR2 SVGAGI, per germline. The V end was cut by 7 bases, the J end by 4 bases, with 17 bases between. The CDR3 sequence is 14 residues long.

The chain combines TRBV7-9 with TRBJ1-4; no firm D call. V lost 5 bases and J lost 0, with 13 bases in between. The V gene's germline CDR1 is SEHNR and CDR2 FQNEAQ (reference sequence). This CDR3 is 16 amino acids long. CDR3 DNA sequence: TGTGCCAGCAGCCCACGGACGGGAACAACTAATGAAAAACTGTTTTTT. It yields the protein CASSPRTGTTNEKLFF.

In DNA, the CDR3 is TGTGCCAGCAGCCCCACGCATCGGTCCACCTATAATTCACCCCTCCACTTT. This sequence encodes CASSPTHRSTYNSPLHF. The chain employs TRBV7-2 and TRBJ1-6; D remains unclear. CDR3 size: 17 residues. V was shortened by 5 bases and J by 2 bases, with 16 bases between the two germline ends. The germline gives CDR1 SGHTA, CDR2 FQGNSA.

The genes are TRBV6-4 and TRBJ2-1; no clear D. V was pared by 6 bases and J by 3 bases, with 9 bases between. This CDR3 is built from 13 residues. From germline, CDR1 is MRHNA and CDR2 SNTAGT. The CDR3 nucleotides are TGTGCCAGCAGCCAATACAGCTACAATGAGCAGTTCTTC. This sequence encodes CASSQYSYNEQFF.

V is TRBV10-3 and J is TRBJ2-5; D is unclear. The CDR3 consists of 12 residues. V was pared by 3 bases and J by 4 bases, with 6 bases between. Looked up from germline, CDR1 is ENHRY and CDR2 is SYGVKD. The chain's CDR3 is CAISEKGETQYF. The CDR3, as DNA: TGTGCCATCAGTGAAAAGGGAGAGACCCAGTACTTC.

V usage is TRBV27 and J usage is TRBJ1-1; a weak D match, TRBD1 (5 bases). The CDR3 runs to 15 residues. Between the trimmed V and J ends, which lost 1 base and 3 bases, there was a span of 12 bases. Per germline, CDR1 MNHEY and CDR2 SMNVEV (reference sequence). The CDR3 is CASSLLRGGDTEAFF. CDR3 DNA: TGTGCCAGCAGTTTATTGCGGGGGGGAGACACTGAAGCTTTCTTT.

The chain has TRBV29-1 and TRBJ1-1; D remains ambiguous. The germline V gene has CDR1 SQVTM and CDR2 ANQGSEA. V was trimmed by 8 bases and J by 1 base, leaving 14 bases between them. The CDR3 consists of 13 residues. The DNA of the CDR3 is TGCAGCTCTGGGTGGGGTGGGAACACTGAAGCTTTCTTT. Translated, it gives CSSGWGGNTEAFF.

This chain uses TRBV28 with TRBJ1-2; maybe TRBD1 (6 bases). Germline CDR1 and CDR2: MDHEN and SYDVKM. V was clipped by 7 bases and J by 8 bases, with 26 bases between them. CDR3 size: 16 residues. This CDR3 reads CASNPPGTKKLKGYTF. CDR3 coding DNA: TGTGCCAGCAACCCACCCGGGACAAAAAAGCTCAAAGGCTACACCTTC.

This CDR3 reads CASRSGNTIYF. In nucleotides, the CDR3 is TGCGCCAGCCGGAGTGGAAACACCATATATTTT. This chain uses TRBV10-2 with TRBJ1-3; no reliable D call. V gave up 8 bases and J gave up 3 bases, with 5 bases separating them. Germline V gene data show CDR1 as WSHSY and CDR2 as SAAADI. There are 11 residues in the CDR3.

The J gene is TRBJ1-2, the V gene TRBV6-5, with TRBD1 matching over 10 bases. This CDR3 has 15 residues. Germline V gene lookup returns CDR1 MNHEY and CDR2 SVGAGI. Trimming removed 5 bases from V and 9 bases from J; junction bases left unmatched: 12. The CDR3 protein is CASSPGTGVVESYTF. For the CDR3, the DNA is TGTGCCAGCAGTCCCGGGACAGGGGTGGTTGAAAGCTACACCTTC.

CDR3 nucleotide sequence: TGTGCCAGCAGCGGGAGAATGGGACCCAATCAGCCCCAGCATTTT. Its protein product is CASSGRMGPNQPQHF. The chain combines TRBV4-2 with TRBJ1-5; D perhaps matches TRBD1 (5 bases). The CDR3 is made up of 15 amino acids. Germline-derived CDR1 and CDR2 are LGHNA and YNFKEQ. Trimming pared 5 bases from V and 3 bases from J, leaving 14 bases between.

CDR3 region: CASSSRGGGQETQYF. The CDR3 nucleotides are TGTGCCAGCAGCTCGCGGGGCGGGGGCCAAGAGACCCAGTACTTC. V is TRBV5-4 and J is TRBJ2-5; TRBD2 matches 7 bases. The CDR3 is 15 amino acids. Germline V gene lookup returns CDR1 SGHNT and CDR2 YYREEE (reference sequence). Trimming cost V 3 bases and J 1 base; bases outside gene matches: 6.

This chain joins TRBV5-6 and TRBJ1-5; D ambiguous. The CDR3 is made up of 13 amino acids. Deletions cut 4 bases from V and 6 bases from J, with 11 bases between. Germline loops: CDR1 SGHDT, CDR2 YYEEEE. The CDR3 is CASSRAVGQPQHF. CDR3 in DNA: TGTGCCAGCAGCCGTGCGGTGGGTCAGCCCCAGCATTTT. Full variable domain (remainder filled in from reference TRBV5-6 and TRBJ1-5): DAGVTQSPTHLIKTRGQQVTLRCSPKSGHDTVSWYQQALGQGPQFIFQYYEEEERQRGNFPDRFSGHQFPNYSSELNVNALLLGDSALYLCASSRAVGQPQHFGDGTRLSIL.

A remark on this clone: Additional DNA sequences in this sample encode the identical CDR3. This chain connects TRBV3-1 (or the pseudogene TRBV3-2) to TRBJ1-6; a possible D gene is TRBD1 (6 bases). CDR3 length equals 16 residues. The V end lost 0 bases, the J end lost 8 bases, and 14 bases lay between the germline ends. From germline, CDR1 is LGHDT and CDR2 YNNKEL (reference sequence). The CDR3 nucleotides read TGTGCCAGCAGCCAAGATTTCAGGGGAGGGGATTCACCCCTCCACTTT. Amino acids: CASSQDFRGGDSPLHF.

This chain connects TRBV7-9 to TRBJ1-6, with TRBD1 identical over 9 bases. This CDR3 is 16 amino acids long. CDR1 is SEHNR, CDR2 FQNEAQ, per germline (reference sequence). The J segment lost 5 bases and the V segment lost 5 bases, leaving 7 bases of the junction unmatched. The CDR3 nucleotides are TGTGCCAGCAGCAATACCGGGACAGGGAATAATTCACCCCTCCACTTT. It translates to CASSNTGTGNNSPLHF.

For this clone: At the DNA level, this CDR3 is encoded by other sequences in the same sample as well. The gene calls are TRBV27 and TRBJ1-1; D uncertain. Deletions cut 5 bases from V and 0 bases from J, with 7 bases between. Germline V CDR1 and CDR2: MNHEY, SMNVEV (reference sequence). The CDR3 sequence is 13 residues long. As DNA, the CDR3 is TGTGCCAGCAGTCTCGGAATGAACACTGAAGCTTTCTTT. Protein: CASSLGMNTEAFF.

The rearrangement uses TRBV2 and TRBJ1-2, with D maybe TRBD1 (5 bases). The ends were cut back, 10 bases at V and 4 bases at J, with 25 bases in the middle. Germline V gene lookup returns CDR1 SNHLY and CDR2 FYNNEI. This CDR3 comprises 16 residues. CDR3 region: CANPPPGPSRGYGYTF. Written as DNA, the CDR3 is TGTGCCAACCCCCCCCCGGGGCCCTCCCGGGGCTATGGCTACACCTTC.

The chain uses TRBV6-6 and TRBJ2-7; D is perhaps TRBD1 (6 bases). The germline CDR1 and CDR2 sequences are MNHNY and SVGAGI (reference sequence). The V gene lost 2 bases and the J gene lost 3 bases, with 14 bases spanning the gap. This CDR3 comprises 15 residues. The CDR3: CASSYTGSSDYEQYF. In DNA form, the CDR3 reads TGTGCCAGCAGTTACACAGGGAGCTCCGACTACGAGCAGTACTTC.

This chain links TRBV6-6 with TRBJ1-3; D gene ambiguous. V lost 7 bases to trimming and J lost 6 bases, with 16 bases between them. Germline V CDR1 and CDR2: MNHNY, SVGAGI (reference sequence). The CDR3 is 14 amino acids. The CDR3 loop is CASTNGETINTIYF. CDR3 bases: TGTGCCAGCACCAACGGGGAGACTATAAACACCATATATTTT.